Listed here is a single T cell receptor (beta chain). The antigen is unknown. Germline V gene lookup returns CDR1 LNHDA and CDR2 SQIVND (reference sequence). This CDR3 contains 16 residues. V lost 0 bases, J lost 7 bases, and 9 bases stayed unmatched. The record originates from a study of shared clonotypes between healthy human individuals. Study findings and constraints: The genetic and exposure-history diversity represented was limited by few donors.

Naive CD8 cells lacked CD45RO, underwent positive selection for CCR7 and left out terminally differentiated effector memory CD45RA+ cells. Adult donors, all healthy and HIV-negative, had no recent acute infections or vaccinations. TCRdb keeps only in-frame clones here, not all; method: immunoSEQ multiplex PCR. The table has roughly 2,000,000 clones, around 93% seen once. The sample taken for sequencing was naive CD8+ T cells from PBMCs. The source is a man younger than 30 in good health. Some clones in this sample may be carry-over from other donors' samples. This chain links TRBV19 with TRBJ2-1; TRBD1 matches at 7 bases. The CDR3 spells CASSIDLETGRNEQFF. The CDR3 coding sequence is TGTGCCAGTAGTATAGATCTAGAGACAGGGCGGAATGAGCAGTTCTTC.